Presented here are 3 T cell receptor beta chains from one specimen sequenced in a study of T cell changes during pregnancy in multiple sclerosis. Sequenced by immunoSEQ multiplex PCR; TCRdb stores in-frame clones only, minus some. Of about 48,000 clones in the sample, approximately 95% are singletons; the top ten hold around 0.47%. The sample consisted of CD4+ T cells from peripheral blood mononuclear cells, taken in the first trimester of pregnancy. Source of these receptors: a female donor with multiple sclerosis, enrolled in a pregnancy study.

This chain joins TRBV14 and TRBJ2-1; 8 bases map to TRBD2. Germline-derived CDR1 and CDR2 are SGHDN and FVKESK. The V and J ends lost 4 bases and 8 bases, in that order; junction bases with no gene match: 10. The CDR3 spans 15 residues. The CDR3 region is CASSPGLGRFDEQFF. The CDR3 coding sequence is TGTGCCAGCAGCCCGGGACTAGGACGATTCGATGAGCAGTTCTTC.

V is TRBV2 and J is TRBJ2-7; 8 positions agree with TRBD1. Germline values: CDR1 SNHLY, CDR2 FYNNEI. The CDR3 covers 15 residues. Trimming cost V 6 bases and J 0 bases; bases outside gene matches: 7. The CDR3 region is CASRGGQVGSYEQYF. In DNA form, the CDR3 reads TGTGCCAGCAGAGGGGGACAGGTGGGCTCCTACGAGCAGTACTTC.

The chain uses TRBV19 and TRBJ2-5; TRBD1 aligns across 8 bases. Germline CDR1 is LNHDA and CDR2 is SQIVND (reference sequence). This CDR3 has 14 amino acids. After removal of 5 bases from V and 5 bases from J, the junction contained 7 bases not matched to a gene. The chain's CDR3 is CASSPQGAFETQYF. The CDR3 DNA follows: TGTGCCAGTAGTCCCCAGGGGGCATTTGAGACCCAGTACTTC.